These 9 T cell receptor beta chains originate from one sample sequenced in a study of human T cells and chemical hapten exposure. Regarding time point: patch test 2, 6 weeks after DPC sensitization. Noted treatment: therapeutic diphenylcyclopropenone sensitization with weekly scalp DPC. TCRdb processed the RACE reads anew with MiXCR; each CDR3 protein has one entry. The sample includes roughly 69,000 distinct CDR3 sequences, 9% to 12% seen only once; the top ten take around 6.8%. The sequences come from whole blood, collected in connection with sensitization to the hapten diphenylcyclopropenone (DPC). The receptors were sampled from a woman aged 50 to 65 with alopecia areata. Some clones in this sample may be carry-over from other donors' samples.

This clonotype has only one observation. The rearrangement uses TRBV19 and TRBJ2-7, with 11 bases fitting TRBD2. The CDR3 covers 16 residues. CDR1 is LNHDA, CDR2 SQIVND, per germline (reference sequence). Unmatched junction bases numbered 6, after V lost 5 bases and J lost 0 bases. As DNA, the CDR3 is TGTGCCAGTAGTCCGAGACTAGCGGGGAGCTCCTACGAGCAGTACTTC. Protein: CASSPRLAGSSYEQYF.

The chain is built from TRBV3-1 and TRBJ2-4, with D unresolved. CDR3 size: 15 residues. Germline-derived CDR1 and CDR2 are LGHDT and YNNKEL (reference sequence). V was clipped by 0 bases and J by 3 bases, with 9 bases between them. The CDR3 nucleotides read TGTGCCAGCAGCCAAGAGTTCTTAGTCAAAAACATTCAGTACTTC. This gives the protein CASSQEFLVKNIQYF.

This sequence joins TRBV10-2 and TRBJ2-5, with TRBD2 identical over 7 bases. Trimming cost V 2 bases and J 4 bases; bases outside gene matches: 4. The germline CDR1 and CDR2 sequences are WSHSY and SAAADI. The length of the CDR3 is 14 residues. The CDR3: CASSEGSSGETQYF. As DNA, the CDR3 is TGCGCCAGCAGTGAGGGTTCTAGCGGAGAGACCCAGTACTTC.

This clonotype has at least ten counts. J is TRBJ2-1 and V is TRBV11-3; 8 bases are shared with TRBD2. CDR3 length: 15 residues. Unmatched junction bases numbered 8, after V lost 5 bases and J lost 5 bases. Germline V gene lookup returns CDR1 SGHNT and CDR2 YENEEA. This chain's CDR3 is CASSRGLAADNEQFF. The CDR3 region has the DNA TGTGCCAGCAGCCGTGGACTAGCAGCTGACAATGAGCAGTTCTTC. Combining the CDR3 with reference TRBV11-3 and TRBJ2-1 gives the whole variable domain EAGVVQSPRYKIIEKKQPVAFWCNPISGHNTLYWYLQNLGQGPELLIRYENEEAVDDSQLPKDRFSAERLKGVDSTLKIQPAELGDSAVYLCASSRGLAADNEQFFGPGTRLTVL.

At least ten counts were recorded for this clonotype. The chain couples TRBV10-1 to TRBJ1-1, with 7 positions matching TRBD1. The length of the CDR3 is 13 residues. CDR1 is WNHNN and CDR2 is SYGVQD in the germline V gene (reference sequence). V shed 6 bases, J shed 7 bases, and the junction held 8 bases outside the gene matches. This chain's CDR3 is CASSTGEKGEAFF. CDR3 bases: TGCGCCAGCAGCACAGGGGAGAAAGGTGAAGCTTTCTTT.

There are many counts of this clonotype. This chain connects TRBV20-1 to TRBJ2-5, with D perhaps TRBD1 (5 bases). V lost 3 bases, J lost 5 bases, and 19 bases lay in between. The CDR3 sequence is 15 residues long. The V gene's germline CDR1 is DFQATT and CDR2 SNEGSKA (reference sequence). In DNA form, the CDR3 reads TGCAGTGCTAGGAGTGGGCAGGGCCATCAGGAGACCCAGTACTTC. It codes for CSARSGQGHQETQYF.

This clonotype showed up many times. The J gene is TRBJ2-7, the V gene TRBV3-1; D is possibly TRBD2 (5 bases). The ends were cut back, 3 bases at V and 1 base at J, with 16 bases in the middle. The CDR3 contains 16 residues. Germline V lookup: CDR1 LGHDT, CDR2 YNNKEL (reference sequence). The CDR3 bases are TGTGCCAGCAGCCACTCCGACTATTCGACTTCCTACGAGCAGTACTTC. Its translation is CASSHSDYSTSYEQYF.

A single count supports this clonotype. The V gene is TRBV7-9, the J gene TRBJ1-1; D is possibly TRBD1 (5 bases). There are 11 residues in the CDR3. V lost 6 bases, J lost 7 bases, and 9 bases lay in between. Germline V CDR1 and CDR2: SEHNR, FQNEAQ (reference sequence). The CDR3 DNA reads as TGTGCCAGCAGTGGAGGGGTTGAAGCTTTCTTT. Protein: CASSGGVEAFF.

This clonotype occurred a few times. The chain joins TRBV5-1 to TRBJ1-1; tentative D call: TRBD1 (5 bases). Trimming cost V 5 bases and J 0 bases, with 11 bases left between them. Germline V lookup: CDR1 SGHRS, CDR2 YFSETQ. The CDR3 is 14 residues long. The CDR3 loop reads CASSVGLMNTEAFF. The CDR3 DNA reads as TGCGCCAGCAGTGTGGGACTGATGAACACTGAAGCTTTCTTT.